This is a list of T cell receptor beta chains from one sample in a study of blood T cell repertoires in COVID-19. The assay was immunoSEQ multiplex PCR, and TCRdb's table has in-frame clones only and misses some. Counted here are 90,000 or so clones, less than 90% occurring once; the ten biggest clones make up less than 9.5%. Sequences were obtained from peripheral blood. These receptors were collected from a man aged 60-69 years with acute or convalescent COVID-19. CDR3s include the opening cysteine and the closing phenylalanine or tryptophan. D genes are given only for firm matches. A row's size may be missing; if present it is once, few, many or a size class.

D gene	clone size	V gene	J gene	CDR3 protein	CDR3 DNA
TRBD2	few	TRBV18	TRBJ2-2	CASSRTSGANTGELFF	TGTGCCAGCTCCCGGACTAGCGGAGCGAACACCGGGGAGCTGTTTTTT
TRBD2	-	TRBV14	TRBJ2-3	CASSQEGQLAGASDTQYF	TGTGCCAGCAGCCAAGAGGGCCAACTAGCGGGAGCCTCAGATACGCAGTATTTT
-	-	TRBV5-5	TRBJ1-1	CASSFLPSNTNTEAFF	TGTGCCAGCAGCTTTTTGCCCTCCAACACGAACACTGAAGCTTTCTTT
-	few	TRBV10-1	TRBJ2-2	CATSPLGQKTGELFF	TGCGCCACAAGTCCGTTAGGACAGAAGACCGGGGAGCTGTTTTTT
TRBD1	-	TRBV9	TRBJ1-2	CASSASWDRGVSEDGYTF	TGTGCCAGCAGCGCGTCATGGGACAGGGGAGTCAGTGAGGATGGCTACACCTTC
TRBD1	-	TRBV7-6	TRBJ2-7	CASSPTGQGWNEQYF	TGTGCCAGCAGCCCAACTGGACAGGGTTGGAACGAGCAGTACTTC
TRBD1	-	TRBV30	TRBJ1-6	CAWSPGTGRFGSPLHF	TGTGCCTGGAGTCCCGGGACAGGGAGATTCGGTTCACCCCTCCACTTT
TRBD1	-	TRBV7-8	TRBJ1-6	CASSLVGTGYNSPLHF	TGTGCCAGCAGCTTAGTCGGGACAGGGTATAATTCACCCCTCCACTTT
-	-	TRBV16	TRBJ1-2	CASSQWAGDYGYTF	TGTGCCAGCAGCCAGTGGGCGGGGGACTATGGCTACACCTTC
TRBD2	few	TRBV7-7	TRBJ2-5	CASSEVASGQETQYF	TGTGCCAGCAGCGAGGTGGCTAGCGGGCAAGAGACCCAGTACTTC
TRBD2	few	TRBV30	TRBJ2-1	CAWSALGGARVEQFF	TGTGCCTGGAGTGCACTGGGAGGGGCCCGGGTTGAGCAGTTCTTC
TRBD1	-	TRBV27	TRBJ1-2	CASKPHLSGQGAHGYTF	TGTGCCAGCAAACCCCACTTGTCCGGACAGGGGGCGCATGGCTACACCTTC
TRBD1	once	TRBV7-9	TRBJ2-7	CASSQEGTGYEQYF	TGTGCCAGCAGCCAAGAGGGGACAGGCTACGAGCAGTACTTC
-	-	TRBV27	TRBJ1-6	CASSLNTHSYNSPLHF	TGTGCCAGCAGCCTAAATACCCACTCCTATAATTCACCCCTCCACTTT
TRBD1	-	TRBV19	TRBJ1-2	CASSGRQGAQILYGYTF	TGTGCCAGTAGTGGTCGACAGGGGGCGCAGATCCTATATGGCTACACCTTC
-	-	TRBV2	TRBJ1-1	CASSEGGGEAFF	TGTGCCAGCAGTGAAGGGGGAGGGGAAGCTTTCTTT
-	-	TRBV6-5	TRBJ2-5	CASTGGAQETQYF	TGTGCCAGCACCGGAGGGGCGCAGGAGACCCAGTACTTC
-	once	TRBV10-3	TRBJ2-1	CAISEEGALNEQFF	TGTGCCATCAGCGAGGAGGGGGCCCTCAATGAGCAGTTCTTC